This T cell receptor beta chain derives from a study of cytomegalovirus exposure and HLA in healthy donors. This clone was recorded only once. At the DNA level, this CDR3 is encoded by other sequences in the same sample as well. In germline, CDR1 is MNHNY, CDR2 SVGAGI (reference sequence). The CDR3 consists of 15 residues. The V end was cut by 2 bases, the J end by 3 bases, with 12 bases between. The PCR made use of 60 Vbeta and 13 Jbeta primers. TCRdb keeps only in-frame clones here, not all; method: immunoSEQ multiplex PCR. This sample has about 92,000 clones, with 70% to 90% found just once. The sample was PBMCs. This sequence joins TRBV6-6 and TRBJ2-3; D perhaps matches TRBD1 (7 bases). The source is a man younger than 35 in good health and CMV-seronegative. For the CDR3, the DNA is TGTGCCAGCAGTTACAGACAGGGAGGTACAGATACGCAGTATTTT. Translation gives CASSYRQGGTDTQYF.